This T cell receptor (beta chain) was recorded in a study of T cells after yellow fever vaccination. From the 5' RACE reads, TCRdb called clonotypes with MiXCR, one entry per CDR3 protein. This table has about 14,000 distinct CDR3 sequences, under 7.5% appearing once. This CDR3 region has 14 residues. V lost 4 bases and J lost 0, with 9 bases in between. Germline V gene lookup returns CDR1 SGDLS and CDR2 YYNGEE. At least ten counts were recorded for this clonotype. J is TRBJ2-3 and V is TRBV9; D may be TRBD1 (5 bases). This sequence originates from a man between 18 and 35 years old who received the YFV17D yellow fever vaccine. This specimen consisted of PBMCs, either bulk or a sorted T-cell subset (CD4+, CD8+, memory, or dextramer-sorted; not recorded which), obtained on the day of the yellow fever booster vaccination. CDR3 DNA: TGTGCCAGCAGCCTACGACAGAGCACAGATACGCAGTATTTT. Translating it yields CASSLRQSTDTQYF.